The clone carrying this T cell receptor (beta chain) has only one observation. J gave up 7 bases and V 5 bases, and 11 bases lay outside the gene matches. The CDR3 has 15 amino acids. CDR1 and CDR2 (germline): MNHEY, SVGAGI. These data originate in a study of OX40 agonist ivuxolimab in advanced cancers. Produced via immunoSEQ multiplex PCR; TCRdb's table is partial and in-frame only. Among about 60,000 clones listed, roughly 87% were seen once. This rearrangement joins TRBV6-5 to TRBJ1-2; 9 nucleotides match TRBD1. The material was CD4+ or CD8+ T cells sorted from blood, obtained in a trial of the OX40 agonist ivuxolimab. The clonotype originates from an adult with an advanced solid tumor such as melanoma, head and neck, liver or kidney cancer. The CDR3 region is CASSRDRDRVFGYTF. CDR3 DNA sequence: TGTGCCAGCAGTCGCGACCGGGACAGGGTGTTTGGCTACACCTTC.